The clone carrying this T cell receptor beta chain was seen repeatedly, ten times or more. Antigen unknown. Germline CDR1 is SGHVS and CDR2 is FQNEAQ. V lost 5 bases and J lost 3, with 18 bases in between. The CDR3 is 16 residues long. These data are taken from a study of regulatory T cells in long-lasting Graves disease. Study results and limitations: Accuracy could have been hurt by small sample size.

Assembly of TCR beta libraries relied on iRepertoire HTBI primers together with Arm-PCR of CDR3 regions. TCRdb reprocessed the multiplex PCR reads via MiXCR and lists one record per CDR3 protein. In the table there are some 350,000 distinct CDR3 sequences, 16% of which are singletons. Time point described: newly diagnosed GD, antithyroid drugs for less than 3 months. The TCR library was made from RNA that had been extracted from PBMCs in TRIzol. This sample was also put to use in a study of T cells in Graves' hyperthyroidism and ophthalmopathy. That source notes: Initially, a first-round RT-PCR of the TCR CDR3 employed the HTBI primer set. In blood, most of the thyroid clonotypes expanded above 0.001 were also present.

The V gene is TRBV7-8, the J gene TRBJ2-3; possible D gene TRBD2, 6 bases. This receptor was taken from a young woman with Graves disease. This sample comprised peripheral blood mononuclear cells (PBMCs), obtained at new diagnosis, from a patient treated with antithyroid drugs. CDR3 region: CASSLIQRAGTDTQYF. As DNA, the CDR3 is TGTGCCAGCAGCCTCATTCAGCGGGCAGGGACAGATACGCAGTATTTT.